The 6 T cell receptor beta chains given below trace back to one sample, sequenced in a study of shared clonotypes between healthy human individuals. Here immunoSEQ multiplex PCR was the method, and the copy in TCRdb shows in-frame clones only, minus some. The repertoire consists of fewer than 600,000 clones, with just over 75% occurring once and the leading ten covering 12%. Sequenced sample: PBMCs. The receptors stem from a woman between 40 and 55 years old in good health. Some clones in this sample may be carry-over from other donors' samples.

This clone was found once. The rearrangement uses TRBV29-1 and TRBJ2-1; tentatively, D is TRBD2 (6 bases). The germline CDR1 and CDR2 sequences are SQVTM and ANQGSEA. V lost 7 bases and J 10 bases, leaving 23 bases between the germline ends. The CDR3 has 14 amino acids. CDR3 amino acids: CSAGGELWVGEQFF. The DNA of the CDR3 is TGCAGCGCTGGAGGGGAGCTATGGGTTGGGGAGCAGTTCTTC.

V gene TRBV4-2 combines with J gene TRBJ2-7, with 11 bases aligning to TRBD2. Per the germline V gene, CDR1 is LGHNA and CDR2 is YNFKEQ. Unmatched junction bases numbered 7, after V lost 1 base and J lost 2 bases. This CDR3 spans 17 amino acids. CDR3 sequence: CASSQGETSGNTYEQYF. CDR3 coding DNA: TGTGCCAGCAGCCAAGGAGAGACTAGCGGGAATACCTACGAGCAGTACTTC.

This clone has only a few counts. The gene calls are TRBV19 and TRBJ1-1; 7 bases fit TRBD1. This CDR3 is built from 14 residues. V shed 3 bases, J shed 4 bases, and the junction held 5 bases outside the gene matches. The germline V gene encodes CDR1 LNHDA and CDR2 SQIVND (reference sequence). CDR3 loop: CASSIDREGTEAFF. The CDR3 nucleotides read TGTGCCAGTAGTATCGACAGGGAGGGCACTGAAGCTTTCTTT.

The chain has TRBV29-1 and TRBJ1-4; D remains unclear. Germline CDR1 reads SQVTM; CDR2 reads ANQGSEA. Trimming stripped 5 bases from V and 8 bases from J, with 9 bases between. This CDR3 is 11 amino acids long. CDR3 protein: CSVLGNEKLFF. The CDR3 DNA reads as TGCAGCGTTTTGGGGAACGAAAAACTGTTTTTT. Using reference TRBV29-1 and TRBJ1-4 for the parts outside the CDR3, the full variable domain is SAVISQKPSRDICQRGTSLTIQCQVDSQVTMMFWYRQQPGQSLTLIATANQGSEATYESGFVIDKFPISRPNLTFSTLTVSNMSPEDSSIYLCSVLGNEKLFFGSGTQLSVL.

This clone has more than one count but fewer than ten. The V call is TRBV9, the J call TRBJ1-1; unclear D gene. CDR1 is SGDLS, CDR2 YYNGEE, per germline. CDR3 size: 15 residues. Trimming removed 3 bases from V and 3 bases from J, with 15 bases in between. The CDR3 loop is CASSADLIGDTEAFF. CDR3 DNA sequence: TGTGCCAGCAGCGCGGACCTGATTGGGGACACTGAAGCTTTCTTT. Combining the CDR3 with reference TRBV9 and TRBJ1-1 gives the whole variable domain DSGVTQTPKHLITATGQRVTLRCSPRSGDLSVYWYQQSLDQGLQFLIQYYNGEERAKGNILERFSAQQFPDLHSELNLSSLELGDSALYFCASSADLIGDTEAFFGQGTRLTVV.

The CDR3, as DNA: TGTGCCAGCAGCTTGGTCGGGACTAGCATGAACAATGAGCAGTTCTTC. Residues: CASSLVGTSMNNEQFF. V and J are TRBV5-6 and TRBJ2-1; TRBD2 aligns across 9 bases. The CDR3 covers 16 residues. Germline values: CDR1 SGHDT, CDR2 YYEEEE. Trimming removed 0 bases from V and 5 bases from J; junction bases left unmatched: 6.